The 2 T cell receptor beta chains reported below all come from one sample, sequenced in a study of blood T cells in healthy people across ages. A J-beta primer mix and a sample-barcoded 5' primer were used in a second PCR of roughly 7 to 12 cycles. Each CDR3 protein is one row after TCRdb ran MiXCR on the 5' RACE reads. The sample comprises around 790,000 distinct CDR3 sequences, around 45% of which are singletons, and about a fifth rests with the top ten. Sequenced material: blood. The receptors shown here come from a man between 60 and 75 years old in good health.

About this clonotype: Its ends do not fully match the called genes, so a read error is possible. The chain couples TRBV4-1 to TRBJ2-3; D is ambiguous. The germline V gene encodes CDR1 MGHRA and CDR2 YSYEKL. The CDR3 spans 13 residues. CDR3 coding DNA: TGCGCCAGCAGCCAAGAGGCTACAGCTACGCAGTATTTT. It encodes CASSQEATATQYF.

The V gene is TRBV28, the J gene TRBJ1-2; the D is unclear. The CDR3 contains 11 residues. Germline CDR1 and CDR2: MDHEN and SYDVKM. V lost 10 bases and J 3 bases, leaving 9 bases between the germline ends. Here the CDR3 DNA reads TGTGCCAAAGGGCTCGACTATGGCTACACCTTC. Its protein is CAKGLDYGYTF.